The rows below give T cell receptor beta chains drawn from one sample of a study of T cell responses to AZD1222 COVID-19 vaccine. Data came from immunoSEQ multiplex PCR; TCRdb stores just in-frame clones and leaves some out. The sample consists of approximately 190,000 clones, 85% to 95% of them appearing once. The sample consisted of peripheral blood, taken on day 0 of AZD1222 vaccination. These receptor sequences come from an adult in good health. The CDR3 runs from the conserved cysteine through the conserved F or W. Some rows have no size entry. The others give once, few or many, or a class for an expanded clone.

>13|few|TRBJ2-2|TRBV10-3
CAIKREGTGELFF
>13|-|TRBJ2-1|TRBV9
CASSMDPGREQFF
>15|-|TRBJ2-1|TRBV11-1
CASSQALAEYNEQFF
>15|-|TRBJ2-3|TRBV15
CATSNPFLTTDTQYF
>15|-|TRBJ2-7|TRBV5-6
CASSLEPTGGYEQYF
>15|-|TRBJ1-5|TRBV28
CASSNPGPGAQPQHF
>17|-|TRBJ1-1|TRBV12-5
CASGLAPGQVKGTEAFF
>16|-|TRBJ2-1|TRBV14
CASSQRRTSGHNEQFF
>15|-|TRBJ2-4|TRBV6-1
CASSQPGAVSAIQYF
>14|-|TRBJ2-1|TRBV27
CASGLAGVYNEQFF
>11|-|TRBJ1-2|TRBV28
CASRVLHGYTF
>13|-|TRBJ2-7|TRBV28
CASSPPGRREQYF
>13|-|TRBJ1-3|TRBV7-2
CASSLSTGDTIYF
>14|-|TRBJ1-5|TRBV24-1
CATARTGDGQPQHF
>15|-|TRBJ1-6|TRBV19
CASSIDGSYNSPLHF
>13|once|TRBJ2-7|TRBV9
CASSPWGGNEQYF
>15|-|TRBJ2-7|TRBV7-2
CASSSPRGAGGEQYF
>16|-|TRBJ2-3|TRBV3-1/TRBV3-2
CASSQAGTSDQDTQYF
>15|-|TRBJ2-7|TRBV2
CASTSGLAGGLEQYF
>14|-|TRBJ1-2|TRBV5-1
CASSLAAGPHGYTF
>14|-|TRBJ1-5|TRBV10-3
CATGGGVSNQPQHF
>13|-|TRBJ2-3|TRBV11-1
CASSLAGGDTQYF
>12|-|TRBJ2-3|TRBV19
CASSIGPDTQYF
>11|-|TRBJ2-3|TRBV19
CASRGGDTQYF
>16|-|TRBJ1-1|TRBV14
CASSQDSAGADTEAFF
>14|-|TRBJ2-5|TRBV7-9
CASSPWDIQETQYF
>16|few|TRBJ2-7|TRBV3-1/TRBV3-2
CASSQDRRLLVGEQYF
>13|-|TRBJ2-7|TRBV7-2
CASSLTGGREQYF
>15|-|TRBJ2-1|TRBV3-1/TRBV3-2
CASSYPSGSYNEQFF
>13|-|TRBJ2-7|TRBV12-3/TRBV12-4
CASRRDSHYEQYF
>15|-|TRBJ1-2|TRBV9
CASSAASGRVAGYTF
>17|-|TRBJ1-2|TRBV24-1
CATSDGQGSRLNYGYTF
>15|-|TRBJ2-5|TRBV5-1
CASSLNGPNQETQYF
>14|-|TRBJ1-4|TRBV5-1
CASSAGQGNEKLFF
>14|-|TRBJ1-1|TRBV7-9
CASRRDSPNTEAFF
>13|-|TRBJ2-3|TRBV28
CASSLPLPDTQYF
>15|once|TRBJ2-5|TRBV14
CASSLLRGIQETQYF
>15|-|TRBJ2-1|TRBV5-4
CASSKTSGGENEQFF
>16|-|TRBJ2-7|TRBV21-1
CASSFVPGQISYEQYF
>16|-|TRBJ2-7|TRBV6-1
CASSGDRGNAYYEQYF
>15|-|TRBJ1-2|TRBV5-5
CASSLVGGSSYGYTF
>15|-|TRBJ2-4|TRBV2
CASRADTGNKNIQYF
>13|-|TRBJ2-5|TRBV19
CASTGQGRETQYF
>18|-|TRBJ2-6|TRBV11-2
CASSLIGGGYSGANVLTF
>13|-|TRBJ1-5|TRBV19
CATSRDRNQPQHF
>16|-|TRBJ2-1|TRBV5-8
CASTLEGGSSYNEQFF
>14|-|TRBJ2-2|TRBV6-5
CASVVAKNTGELFF
>15|-|TRBJ2-7|TRBV27
CASSLQQGAEYEQYF
>19|-|TRBJ1-5|TRBV28
CASSLLRTATRISNQPQHF
>14|-|TRBJ1-2|TRBV27
CASSLSIGLGGYTF
>10|-|TRBJ2-7|TRBV24-1
CAITRYEQYF
>15|-|TRBJ2-5|TRBV5-4
CASSKGQVDQETQYF
>15|once|TRBJ2-1|TRBV10-3
CAISESRTNDNEQFF
>15|-|TRBJ1-1|TRBV5-1
CASSLEQGARNEAFF
>18|-|TRBJ2-2|TRBV7-3
CASSPSSHRRANTGELFF
>16|-|TRBJ2-7|TRBV6-1
CASSASGPPVSYEQYF
>19|-|TRBJ1-5|TRBV6-1
CASSDTRDRVRNSNQPQHF
>11|-|TRBJ1-1|TRBV20-1
CSAPTNTEAFF